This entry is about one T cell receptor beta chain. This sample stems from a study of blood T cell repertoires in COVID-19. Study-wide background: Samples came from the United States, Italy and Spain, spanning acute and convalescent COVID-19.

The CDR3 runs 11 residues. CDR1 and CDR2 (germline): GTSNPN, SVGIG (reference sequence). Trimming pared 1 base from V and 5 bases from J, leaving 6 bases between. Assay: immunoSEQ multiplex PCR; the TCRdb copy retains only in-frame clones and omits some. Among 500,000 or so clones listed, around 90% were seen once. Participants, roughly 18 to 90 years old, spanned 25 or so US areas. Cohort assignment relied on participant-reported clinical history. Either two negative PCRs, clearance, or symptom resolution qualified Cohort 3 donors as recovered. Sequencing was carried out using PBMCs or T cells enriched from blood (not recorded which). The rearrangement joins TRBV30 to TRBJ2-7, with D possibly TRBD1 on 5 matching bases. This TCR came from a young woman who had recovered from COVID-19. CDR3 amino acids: CAWSEQDEQYF. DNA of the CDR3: TGTGCCTGGAGTGAACAGGACGAGCAGTACTTC.